A single sample is the source of the 21 T cell receptor beta chains below, sequenced in a study of T cell responses to AZD1222 COVID-19 vaccine. Repertoires were generated with immunoSEQ multiplex PCR, while TCRdb's copy carries only in-frame clones and drops some. The data contain about 130,000 clones, roughly nine tenths of them singletons. This sample comprised peripheral blood, obtained on day 0 of AZD1222 vaccination. The origin of the receptors is an adult in good health.

The rearrangement uses TRBV9 and TRBJ2-5; D is unresolved. Per the germline V gene, CDR1 is SGDLS and CDR2 is YYNGEE. This CDR3 comprises 15 residues. Trimming stripped 3 bases from V and 5 bases from J, with 17 bases between. This CDR3 reads CASSGGTLRRETQYF. In DNA form, the CDR3 reads TGTGCCAGCAGCGGGGGAACCCTCAGACGGGAGACCCAGTACTTC.

V is TRBV7-2 and J is TRBJ2-7, with D possibly matching TRBD1 (5 bases). The length of the CDR3 is 15 residues. V lost 1 base and J lost 2, with 12 bases in between. From germline, CDR1 is SGHTA and CDR2 FQGNSA. The CDR3 DNA is TGTGCCAGCAGCTTAGTCGGTGCCAGGGCCTACGAGCAGTACTTC. Translated, it gives CASSLVGARAYEQYF. The full variable domain, its missing parts supplied by reference TRBV7-2 and TRBJ2-7, is GAGVSQSPSNKVTEKGKDVELRCDPISGHTALYWYRQSLGQGLEFLIYFQGNSAPDKSGLPSDRFSAERTGGSVSTLTIQRTQQEDSAVYLCASSLVGARAYEQYFGPGTRLTVT.

This clone was detected only once. The J gene is TRBJ1-1, the V gene TRBV11-3, with a possible D match to TRBD1 (6 bases). With 6 bases removed from V and 4 bases from J, the gap between germline ends came to 21 bases. CDR3 length equals 16 residues. Germline CDR1 reads SGHNT; CDR2 reads YENEEA. CDR3 DNA sequence: TGTGCCAGCAGTCCCGGACGGGGAAAGGGGGGCACTGAAGCTTTCTTT. It is translated as CASSPGRGKGGTEAFF.

The genes are TRBV11-1 and TRBJ2-1; 7 nucleotides line up with TRBD1. V lost 1 base and J lost 8; bases outside the gene matches: 2. Germline V gene sequence: CDR1 SGHAT, CDR2 FQDESV (reference sequence). CDR3 length: 13 amino acids. CDR3 sequence: CASSLDRGHEQFF. The DNA of the CDR3 is TGTGCCAGCAGCTTAGACAGGGGACATGAGCAGTTCTTC. The full variable domain, its missing parts supplied by reference TRBV11-1 and TRBJ2-1, is EAEVAQSPRYKITEKSQAVAFWCDPISGHATLYWYRQILGQGPELLVQFQDESVVDDSQLPKDRFSAERLKGVDSTLKIQPAELGDSAMYLCASSLDRGHEQFFGPGTRLTVL.

The chain couples TRBV12-3 or TRBV12-4 to TRBJ1-6; no definite D call. Between the trimmed V and J ends, which lost 5 bases and 8 bases, there was a span of 10 bases. The CDR3 covers 13 residues. The CDR3 DNA reads as TGTGCCAGCAGTGATACGGGTTATTCACCCCTCCACTTT. Translated: CASSDTGYSPLHF.

CDR3 DNA sequence: TGCGCCAGCAGCTTGGGCCACAATTACGAGCAGTACTTC. Translating gives CASSLGHNYEQYF. The V call is TRBV5-1, the J call TRBJ2-7; unclear D gene. V was trimmed by 0 bases and J by 4 bases, leaving 8 bases between them. Germline V gene sequence: CDR1 SGHRS, CDR2 YFSETQ. CDR3 length: 13 amino acids.

This clone was seen a single time. The J gene is TRBJ1-3, the V gene TRBV18; 9 nucleotides match TRBD1. Germline V gives CDR1 KGHSH, CDR2 LQKENI. V was pared by 2 bases and J by 4 bases, with 6 bases of the junction left unmatched. This CDR3 region has 16 residues. In DNA form, the CDR3 reads TGTGCCAGCTCACCAAACGGACAGGGGAACGGAAACACCATATATTTT. Translated, it gives CASSPNGQGNGNTIYF.

This chain joins TRBV2 and TRBJ2-1; 11 bases agree with TRBD1. Germline CDR1 is SNHLY and CDR2 is FYNNEI. Trimming cost V 6 bases and J 2 bases; bases outside gene matches: 21. CDR3 length: 21 amino acids. Written as DNA, the CDR3 is TGTGCCAGCAGAGCCTATTCGGGACAGGGGGGAACTAGCGGCCCCTACAATGAGCAGTTCTTC. It translates to CASRAYSGQGGTSGPYNEQFF.

This sequence joins TRBV10-3 and TRBJ2-6; 10 nucleotides match TRBD1. CDR1 is ENHRY and CDR2 is SYGVKD in the germline V gene. After removal of 10 bases from V and 2 bases from J, the junction contained 5 bases not matched to a gene. The CDR3 loop spans 15 amino acids. The CDR3 sequence is CATGTGETGANVLTF. The CDR3 DNA is TGTGCCACCGGGACAGGGGAGACTGGGGCCAACGTCCTGACTTTC.

CDR3 sequence (DNA): TGCAGCGTTTCTGGAGGAGGGACTGAAGCTTTCTTT. Translating gives CSVSGGGTEAFF. V is TRBV29-1 and J is TRBJ1-1; no definite D call. The ends were cut back, 5 bases at V and 5 bases at J, with 12 bases in the middle. The germline V gene has CDR1 SQVTM and CDR2 ANQGSEA. This CDR3 contains 12 residues.

The rearrangement uses TRBV2 and TRBJ2-3; the match to TRBD1 covers 8 bases. The germline V gene has CDR1 SNHLY and CDR2 FYNNEI. CDR3 length: 13 residues. V was pared by 6 bases and J by 3 bases, with 2 bases of the junction left unmatched. CDR3 DNA: TGTGCCAGCAGAGGACAGGGAACAGATACGCAGTATTTT. This encodes CASRGQGTDTQYF.

This chain connects TRBV7-2 to TRBJ2-4; 8 bases map to TRBD2. The V segment lost 2 bases and the J segment 0 bases; nucleotides outside the gene matches: 9. CDR1 and CDR2 (germline): SGHTA, FQGNSA. The CDR3 runs to 18 residues. In DNA, the CDR3 is TGTGCCAGCAGCTTAACGTTAGCGGGAACACTAGCCAAAAACATTCAGTACTTC. Amino acid sequence: CASSLTLAGTLAKNIQYF.

V gene TRBV7-6 combines with J gene TRBJ1-5; tentative D call: TRBD1 (5 bases). Germline assignment: CDR1 SGHVS and CDR2 FNYEAQ. Trimming removed 7 bases from V and 5 bases from J, with 18 bases in between. This CDR3 contains 15 residues. The chain's CDR3 is CASTPEAGLHQPQHF. DNA of the CDR3: TGTGCCAGCACTCCGGAGGCAGGGTTACATCAGCCCCAGCATTTT. Full variable domain (rest looked up from reference TRBV7-6 and TRBJ1-5): GAGVSQSPRYKVTKRGQDVALRCDPISGHVSLYWYRQALGQGPEFLTYFNYEAQQDKSGLPNDRFSAERPEGSISTLTIQRTEQRDSAMYRCASTPEAGLHQPQHFGDGTRLSIL.

The gene calls are TRBV2 and TRBJ2-2; D unresolved. Germline V gene lookup returns CDR1 SNHLY and CDR2 FYNNEI. This CDR3 region has 14 residues. Trimming stripped 8 bases from V and 0 bases from J, with 10 bases between. This CDR3 is CASGSGPNTGELFF. The DNA of the CDR3 is TGTGCCAGCGGCTCAGGTCCGAACACCGGGGAGCTGTTTTTT.

The chain employs TRBV7-2 and TRBJ1-5, with a tentative D call TRBD1 (5 bases). Germline V gene sequence: CDR1 SGHTA, CDR2 FQGNSA. This CDR3 is 16 amino acids long. Between the trimmed V and J ends, which lost 3 bases and 9 bases, there was a span of 21 bases. The CDR3, as DNA: TGTGCCAGCAGCTTGGCCGGGACGACCCACTCCGGGCCCCAGCATTTT. Amino acids: CASSLAGTTHSGPQHF.

DNA of the CDR3: TGTGCCAGCAGCTTTGGAGGACAGTACTTTACCTATGGCTACACCTTC. Translating it yields CASSFGGQYFTYGYTF. The V call is TRBV7-9, the J call TRBJ1-2; D is perhaps TRBD1 (6 bases). The germline V gene encodes CDR1 SEHNR and CDR2 FQNEAQ (reference sequence). CDR3 size: 16 residues. The V end was cut by 3 bases, the J end by 4 bases, with 18 bases between.

The chain carries TRBV12-3 or TRBV12-4 and TRBJ1-2, with D uncertain. Trimming pared 5 bases from V and 6 bases from J, leaving 13 bases between. The CDR3 sequence is 13 residues long. The DNA of the CDR3 is TGTGCCAGCAGTCCCCGACGTTACGATGGCTACACCTTC. Amino acids: CASSPRRYDGYTF.

This clone was counted once. CDR3 protein: CASSTGLLWYF. CDR3 coding DNA: TGTGCCAGCAGTACAGGGCTCTTGTGGTACTTC. The rearrangement uses TRBV6-2 or TRBV6-3 and TRBJ2-7, with D perhaps TRBD1 (6 bases). This CDR3 is built from 11 residues. The germline V gene has CDR1 MNHEY and CDR2 SVGEGT. With 5 bases removed from V and 12 bases from J, the gap between germline ends came to 14 bases.

The rearrangement joins TRBV4-2 to TRBJ2-7; 9 bases agree with TRBD2. J gave up 4 bases and V 3 bases, and 13 bases lay outside the gene matches. Germline loops: CDR1 LGHNA, CDR2 YNFKEQ. The CDR3 is 17 amino acids. CDR3 sequence: CASSQPRGRTSDYEQYF. The CDR3, as DNA: TGTGCCAGCAGCCAGCCCCGGGGGCGGACTAGCGATTACGAGCAGTACTTC.

The chain carries TRBV27 and TRBJ2-7; 7 bases fit TRBD2. The CDR3 is 14 amino acids. CDR1 is MNHEY, CDR2 SMNVEV, per germline (reference sequence). J lost 5 bases, V lost 3 bases, and 7 bases had no gene match. This CDR3 reads CASSFRLAAHEQYF. DNA for the CDR3: TGTGCCAGCAGTTTTAGGCTAGCGGCCCACGAGCAGTACTTC.

The V call is TRBV6-2 or TRBV6-3, the J call TRBJ1-6; D ambiguous. The CDR3 is 16 amino acids. Germline V gene lookup returns CDR1 MNHEY and CDR2 SVGEGT. Trimming removed 0 bases at V and 3 bases at J, with 9 bases between. The DNA for the CDR3 is TGTGCCAGCAGTTACTCGCGAAAGGTCTATAATTCACCCCTCCACTTT. This sequence encodes CASSYSRKVYNSPLHF.